The present entry profiles one T cell receptor (beta chain) with its context. The target antigen is unknown. Profiling relied on immunoSEQ multiplex PCR, and the TCRdb table lists in-frame clones only, not all of them. The sample lists roughly 13,000 clones; around 62% were seen once. The source of the sample is a study of T cell clonotyping in hematopoietic cell transplantation. Study conclusions and caveats: Cells were unsorted, so CD4 and CD8 contributions were not separated.

This sequence originates from a human donor who either received an allogeneic hematopoietic cell transplant for a myeloid malignancy or was a related donor (not recorded which). Some clones in this sample may be carry-over from other donors' samples. The sequencing input was PBMCs.

The DNA of the CDR3 is TGTGCCGGTGGAGTAGGCTATGGCTACACCTTC. Encoded protein: CAGGVGYGYTF. This chain joins TRBV30 and TRBJ1-2; D is ambiguous. Germline V gene data show CDR1 as GTSNPN and CDR2 as SVGIG (reference sequence). The CDR3 is 11 amino acids. Trimming removed 8 bases at V and 4 bases at J, with 11 bases between.